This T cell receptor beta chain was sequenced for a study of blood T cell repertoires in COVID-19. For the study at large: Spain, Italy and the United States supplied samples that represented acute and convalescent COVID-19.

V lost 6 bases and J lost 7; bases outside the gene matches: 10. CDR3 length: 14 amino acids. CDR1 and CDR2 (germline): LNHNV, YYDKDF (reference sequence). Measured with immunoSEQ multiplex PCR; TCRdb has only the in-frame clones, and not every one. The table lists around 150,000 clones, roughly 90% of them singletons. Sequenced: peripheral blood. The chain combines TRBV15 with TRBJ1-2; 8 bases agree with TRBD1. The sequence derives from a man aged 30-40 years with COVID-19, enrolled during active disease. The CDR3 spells CATRPSTGAFGYTF. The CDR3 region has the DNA TGTGCCACCAGACCCTCGACAGGGGCCTTTGGCTACACCTTC.